The 15 T cell receptor beta chains below come from one sample, sequenced in a study of blood T cells in healthy people across ages. Alongside a J-beta primer mix, a sample-barcoded 5' primer served in a second PCR lasting 7 to 11 cycles. TCRdb re-called the 5' RACE reads through MiXCR, storing one row per CDR3 protein. This table holds approximately 800,000 distinct CDR3 sequences, roughly 53% found once. Sequenced material: blood. Every receptor here comes from a man older than 75 in good health.

The V call is TRBV29-1, the J call TRBJ2-7; 9 bases align to TRBD2. The ends lost 1 base at V and 3 bases at J; junction bases unmatched: 7. This CDR3 has 15 residues. Germline V lookup: CDR1 SQVTM, CDR2 ANQGSEA. CDR3 in DNA: TGCAGCGTTGAAGGCATAGCGGGAGCGCGCTACGAGCAGTACTTC. This gives the protein CSVEGIAGARYEQYF.

The sample holds a few counts of this clonotype. J is TRBJ1-1 and V is TRBV5-1; 10 nucleotides agree with TRBD1. Germline values: CDR1 SGHRS, CDR2 YFSETQ. V trimming: 4 bases; J trimming: 0 bases; junction bases outside the gene matches: 6. The CDR3 has 16 amino acids. The CDR3 DNA follows: TGCGCCAGCAGCCAGCGACAGGGGGCTATGAACACTGAAGCTTTCTTT. This encodes CASSQRQGAMNTEAFF. Complete variable domain (other parts from reference TRBV5-1 and TRBJ1-1): KAGVTQTPRYLIKTRGQQVTLSCSPISGHRSVSWYQQTPGQGLQFLFEYFSETQRNKGNFPGRFSGRQFSNSRSEMNVSTLELGDSALYLCASSQRQGAMNTEAFFGQGTRLTVV.

This clonotype appeared a single time. This sequence joins TRBV30 and TRBJ2-1; 8 nucleotides match TRBD1. J lost 5 bases, V lost 3 bases, and 6 bases had no gene match. Germline V gives CDR1 GTSNPN, CDR2 SVGIG (reference sequence). CDR3 length: 14 amino acids. In DNA form, the CDR3 reads TGTGCCTGGAGGCTCAGGGGGCTCAACAATGAGCAGTTCTTC. Translated: CAWRLRGLNNEQFF.

This chain joins TRBV28 and TRBJ2-3, with D possibly being TRBD1 (6 bases). V lost 8 bases and J 2 bases, leaving 11 bases between the germline ends. Per the germline V gene, CDR1 is MDHEN and CDR2 is SYDVKM. This CDR3 is 13 amino acids long. This chain's CDR3 is CASGKGVTDTQYF. CDR3 DNA sequence: TGTGCCAGCGGGAAGGGGGTCACAGATACGCAGTATTTT.

The chain uses TRBV12-3 or TRBV12-4 and TRBJ1-5; D is uncertain. The V gene lost 2 bases and the J gene lost 6 bases, with 11 bases spanning the gap. The CDR3 has 14 amino acids. In DNA form, the CDR3 reads TGTGCCAGCAGTTTATCGGGGTCGGGTCAGCCCCAGCATTTT. Encoded protein: CASSLSGSGQPQHF.

The chain joins TRBV2 to TRBJ2-5; D perhaps matches TRBD1 (5 bases). Germline V gene lookup returns CDR1 SNHLY and CDR2 FYNNEI. The CDR3 is 14 amino acids. V shed 6 bases and J shed 0 bases, with 11 bases lying between them. The CDR3 DNA reads as TGTGCCAGCAGCGGCAGGGCGTACCAAGAGACCCAGTACTTC. This codes for CASSGRAYQETQYF.

This clonotype has just a few counts. The chain couples TRBV20-1 to TRBJ2-1, with TRBD2 identical over 9 bases. Germline V lookup: CDR1 DFQATT, CDR2 SNEGSKA (reference sequence). The ends lost 3 bases at V and 4 bases at J; junction bases unmatched: 10. This CDR3 is 16 amino acids long. CDR3 loop: CSARRDGLAGYNEQFF. In nucleotides, the CDR3 is TGCAGTGCTAGGCGCGACGGGCTAGCGGGATACAATGAGCAGTTCTTC.

This sequence joins TRBV6-1 and TRBJ2-7; 13 bases line up with TRBD2. Germline assignment: CDR1 MNHNS and CDR2 SASEGT. The V segment lost 5 bases and the J segment 3 bases; nucleotides outside the gene matches: 16. CDR3 length: 19 residues. CDR3 in amino acids: CASSSVSAGLAGVGYEQYF. The DNA of the CDR3 is TGTGCCAGCAGTAGTGTCAGCGCTGGACTAGCGGGAGTGGGCTACGAGCAGTACTTC.

The V and J genes are TRBV2 and TRBJ2-1; D is ambiguous. The CDR3 loop spans 15 amino acids. Germline V lookup: CDR1 SNHLY, CDR2 FYNNEI. Trimming cost V 7 bases and J 6 bases, with 19 bases left between them. The chain's CDR3 is CASMADPVVGNEQFF. DNA of the CDR3: TGTGCCAGCATGGCCGACCCGGTAGTTGGCAATGAGCAGTTCTTC.

The chain carries TRBV3-1 and TRBJ2-7, with D perhaps assigned TRBD1 or TRBD2 (6 bases each). CDR3 length: 11 amino acids. Trimming pared 5 bases from V and 9 bases from J, leaving 11 bases between. Germline lookup yields CDR1 LGHDT and CDR2 YNNKEL (reference sequence). CDR3 sequence: CASSAGGWQYF. CDR3 nucleotides: TGTGCCAGCAGCGCCGGGGGCTGGCAGTACTTC.

This clonotype occurred a few times. V is TRBV6-2 or TRBV6-3 and J is TRBJ2-7; D possibly corresponds to TRBD2 (5 bases). This CDR3 spans 12 amino acids. Germline-derived CDR1 and CDR2 are MNHEY and SVGEGT. V was shortened by 5 bases and J by 7 bases, with 12 bases between the two germline ends. CDR3 DNA: TGTGCCAGCAGTCCCCAGCGGTGTGAGCAGTACTTC. Translating it yields CASSPQRCEQYF.

The CDR3 DNA reads TGTGCCAGCAGCATCGACAGGGCGGGCTATGGCTACACCTTC. Translation: CASSIDRAGYGYTF. The chain combines TRBV5-5 with TRBJ1-2; 7 positions agree with TRBD1. V shed 4 bases and J 4 bases; nucleotides not matched to a gene: 7. The CDR3 is 14 amino acids. In germline, CDR1 is SGHKS, CDR2 YYEKEE (reference sequence). The variable domain in full, with the rest retrieved from reference TRBV5-5 and TRBJ1-2, is DAGVTQSPTHLIKTRGQQVTLRCSPISGHKSVSWYQQVLGQGPQFIFQYYEKEERGRGNFPDRFSARQFPNYSSELNVNALLLGDSALYLCASSIDRAGYGYTFGSGTRLTVV.

This chain uses TRBV10-3 with TRBJ2-5; possible D gene TRBD2, 5 bases. The CDR3 totals 12 residues. V gave up 10 bases and J gave up 4 bases, with 13 bases separating them. CDR1 ENHRY and CDR2 SYGVKD come from the germline V gene. CDR3 DNA: TGTGCCACCAAAGGAGGCTCAGAGACCCAGTACTTC. Amino acid sequence: CATKGGSETQYF.

This clonotype has more than one count but fewer than ten. The chain couples TRBV3-1 to TRBJ1-2, with D tentatively TRBD1 (5 bases). V lost 1 base and J lost 0, with 12 bases in between. From germline, CDR1 is LGHDT and CDR2 YNNKEL (reference sequence). The CDR3 consists of 16 residues. The CDR3 reads CASSQGGTRANYGYTF. The CDR3 DNA is TGTGCCAGCAGCCAAGGTGGGACCCGAGCTAACTATGGCTACACCTTC.

Only a few counts were recorded for this clonotype. The V and J genes are TRBV18 and TRBJ2-7, with D possibly being TRBD1 (6 bases). This CDR3 is 14 amino acids long. Trimming removed 4 bases at V and 2 bases at J, with 12 bases between. Germline CDR1 KGHSH, CDR2 LQKENI. In DNA form, the CDR3 reads TGTGCCAGCTCACTGAAAACAGGGCCCTACGAGCAGTACTTC. Translated: CASSLKTGPYEQYF.